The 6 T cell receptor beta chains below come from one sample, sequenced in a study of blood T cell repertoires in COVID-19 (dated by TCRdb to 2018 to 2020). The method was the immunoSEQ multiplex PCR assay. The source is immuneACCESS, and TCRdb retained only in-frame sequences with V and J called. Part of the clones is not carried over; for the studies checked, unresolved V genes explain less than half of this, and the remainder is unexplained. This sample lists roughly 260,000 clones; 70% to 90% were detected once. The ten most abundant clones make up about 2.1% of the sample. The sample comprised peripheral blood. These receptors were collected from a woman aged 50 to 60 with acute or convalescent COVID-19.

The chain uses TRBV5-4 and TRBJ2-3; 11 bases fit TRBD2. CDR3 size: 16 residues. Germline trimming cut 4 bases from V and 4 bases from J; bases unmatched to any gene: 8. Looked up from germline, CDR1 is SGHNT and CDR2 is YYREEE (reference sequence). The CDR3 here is CASSPGASGRPDTQYF. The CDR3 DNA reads TGTGCCAGCAGCCCGGGCGCTAGCGGGAGGCCAGATACGCAGTATTTT.

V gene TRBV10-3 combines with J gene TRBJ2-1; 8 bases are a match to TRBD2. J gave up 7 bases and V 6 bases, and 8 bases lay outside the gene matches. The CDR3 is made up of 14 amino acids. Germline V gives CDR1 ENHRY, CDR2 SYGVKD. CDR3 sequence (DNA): TGTGCCATCAGCTCCGGGACTAGTAAAAATGAGCAGTTCTTC. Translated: CAISSGTSKNEQFF.

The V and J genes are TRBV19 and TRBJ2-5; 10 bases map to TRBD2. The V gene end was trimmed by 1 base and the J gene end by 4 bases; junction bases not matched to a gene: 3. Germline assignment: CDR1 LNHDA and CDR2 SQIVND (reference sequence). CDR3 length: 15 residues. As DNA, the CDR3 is TGTGCCAGTAGTATAGCCAGCGGGAGGGGAGAGACCCAGTACTTC. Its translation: CASSIASGRGETQYF.

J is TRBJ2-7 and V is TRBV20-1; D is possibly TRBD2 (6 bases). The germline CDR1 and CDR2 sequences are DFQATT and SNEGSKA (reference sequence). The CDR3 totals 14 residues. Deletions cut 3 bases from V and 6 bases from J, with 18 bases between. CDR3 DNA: TGCAGTGCTAGTTACGGGAGTTCGGCTTCCGAGCAGTACTTC. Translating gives CSASYGSSASEQYF.

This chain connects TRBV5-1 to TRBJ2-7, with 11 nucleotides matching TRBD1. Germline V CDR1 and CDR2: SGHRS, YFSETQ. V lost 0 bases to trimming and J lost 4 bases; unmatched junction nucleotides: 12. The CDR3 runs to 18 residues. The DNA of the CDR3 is TGCGCCAGCAGCTTGGGCCAACTACCCGGGACAGGGGGTTACGAGCAGTACTTC. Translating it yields CASSLGQLPGTGGYEQYF.

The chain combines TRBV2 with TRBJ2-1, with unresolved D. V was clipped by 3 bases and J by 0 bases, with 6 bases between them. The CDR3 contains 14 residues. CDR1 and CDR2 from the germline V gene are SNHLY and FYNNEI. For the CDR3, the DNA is TGTGCCAGCAGTGACTACGACTCCTACAATGAGCAGTTCTTC. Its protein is CASSDYDSYNEQFF.